A selection of T cell receptor beta chains follows, all from one sample in a study of regulatory T cells in long-lasting Graves disease. MiXCR, applied by TCRdb to the multiplex PCR reads, yields one record per CDR3 protein. Among roughly 380,000 distinct CDR3 sequences listed, around 15% were seen once. The sample here was peripheral blood mononuclear cells (PBMCs), taken at new diagnosis, from a patient treated with antithyroid drugs. The receptors come from a female donor with Graves disease. CDR3s include the opening cysteine and the closing phenylalanine or tryptophan. The D gene is left open where the match is weak. Expanded clones are given a class, and other clones once, few, many or no size at all.

CDR3nt: TGTGCCAGCAGCTTGCCTTCGGGGCCCAACTATGGCTACACCTTC
CDR3aa: CASSLPSGPNYGYTF
abundance: many
j_gene: TRBJ1-2
d_gene: .
v_gene: TRBV5-4

CDR3nt: TGTGCCAGCATCATCCACGAGCAGTACTTC
CDR3aa: CASIIHEQYF
abundance: many
j_gene: TRBJ2-7
d_gene: .
v_gene: TRBV6-1

CDR3nt: TGTGCCAGCAGCTTAGCTGGGTGGACTAGCGGCTACAATGAGCAGTTCTTC
CDR3aa: CASSLAGWTSGYNEQFF
abundance: .
j_gene: TRBJ2-1
d_gene: TRBD2
v_gene: TRBV7-6

CDR3nt: TGTGCCAGCAGCCAAGATAACAGATACAATGAGCAGTTCTTC
CDR3aa: CASSQDNRYNEQFF
abundance: .
j_gene: TRBJ2-1
d_gene: .
v_gene: TRBV4-2

CDR3nt: TGTGCCAGCTCAGGTTATCCCTACAATGAGCAGTTCTTC
CDR3aa: CASSGYPYNEQFF
abundance: many
j_gene: TRBJ2-1
d_gene: .
v_gene: TRBV18

CDR3nt: TGCAGCGTGAATCAACCGGGACGGACACAAGAGACCCAGTACTTC
CDR3aa: CSVNQPGRTQETQYF
abundance: many
j_gene: TRBJ2-5
d_gene: .
v_gene: TRBV29-1

CDR3nt: TGTGCCAGCAGTTCATACGACAGCTACAATGAGCAGTTCTTC
CDR3aa: CASSSYDSYNEQFF
abundance: many
j_gene: TRBJ2-1
d_gene: .
v_gene: TRBV27

CDR3nt: TGCAGCGTTGTAACCCCCTACAATGAGCAGTTCTTC
CDR3aa: CSVVTPYNEQFF
abundance: .
j_gene: TRBJ2-1
d_gene: .
v_gene: TRBV29-1

CDR3nt: TGTGCCAGCAGCCACACCCCCGCTGAAGCTTTCTTT
CDR3aa: CASSHTPAEAFF
abundance: many
j_gene: TRBJ1-1
d_gene: .
v_gene: TRBV11-1

CDR3nt: TGCAGCGTTGAAGAGGACAGCGGAAACACCATATATTTT
CDR3aa: CSVEEDSGNTIYF
abundance: .
j_gene: TRBJ1-3
d_gene: .
v_gene: TRBV29-1

CDR3nt: TGTGCCAGCAGCCTCCGAGGGGAGAGCACCTACGAGCAGTACTTC
CDR3aa: CASSLRGESTYEQYF
abundance: many
j_gene: TRBJ2-7
d_gene: .
v_gene: TRBV9

CDR3nt: TGTGCCAGCAGCTTATCTAGCTCTGGAAACACCATATATTTT
CDR3aa: CASSLSSSGNTIYF
abundance: .
j_gene: TRBJ1-3
d_gene: .
v_gene: TRBV12-3/TRBV12-4

CDR3nt: TGTGCCAGCAGTGCACTCCTTGTATACAATGAGCAGTTCTTC
CDR3aa: CASSALLVYNEQFF
abundance: .
j_gene: TRBJ2-1
d_gene: .
v_gene: TRBV6-1

CDR3nt: TGCGCCAGCAGCGGGGGGGCGAACACCGGGGAGCTGTTTTTT
CDR3aa: CASSGGANTGELFF
abundance: .
j_gene: TRBJ2-2
d_gene: TRBD2
v_gene: TRBV5-1

CDR3nt: TGTGCCAGCAGACGGGACCCAACCCATTCACCCCTCCACTTT
CDR3aa: CASRRDPTHSPLHF
abundance: many
j_gene: TRBJ1-6
d_gene: .
v_gene: TRBV7-2

CDR3nt: TGTGCCAGCAGTTTATATGGGGGGATCCAAGCAGATACGCAGTATTTT
CDR3aa: CASSLYGGIQADTQYF
abundance: few
j_gene: TRBJ2-3
d_gene: .
v_gene: TRBV27

CDR3nt: TGTGCCAGCAGTGACATTACCCCGAAGGCCGGAGATACGCAGTATTTT
CDR3aa: CASSDITPKAGDTQYF
abundance: .
j_gene: TRBJ2-3
d_gene: .
v_gene: TRBV6-1

CDR3nt: TGCGCCAGCAGCCAAGGGGTCACAACTAATGAAAAACTGTTTTTT
CDR3aa: CASSQGVTTNEKLFF
abundance: many
j_gene: TRBJ1-4
d_gene: .
v_gene: TRBV4-3

CDR3nt: TGTGCCAGCAGCGTTACAGGGGGTCAAATTCAAGAGACCCAGTACTTC
CDR3aa: CASSVTGGQIQETQYF
abundance: many
j_gene: TRBJ2-5
d_gene: TRBD1
v_gene: TRBV5-5

CDR3nt: TGTGCCAGCAGCTGGGACAGCACCCAAGAGACCCAGTACTTC
CDR3aa: CASSWDSTQETQYF
abundance: many
j_gene: TRBJ2-5
d_gene: TRBD1
v_gene: TRBV5-6

CDR3nt: TGTGCCAGCAGCTTACTCCAGGGGCAAGGGGAAAAACTGTTTTTT
CDR3aa: CASSLLQGQGEKLFF
abundance: .
j_gene: TRBJ1-4
d_gene: .
v_gene: TRBV11-2

CDR3nt: TGCGCCAGCAGCCAGGTACAGGGGACAAATGGCTACACCTTC
CDR3aa: CASSQVQGTNGYTF
abundance: many
j_gene: TRBJ1-2
d_gene: TRBD1
v_gene: TRBV4-1

CDR3nt: TGTGCCAGCAGCTTGGCCGGGACCGCTGAAGCTTTCTTT
CDR3aa: CASSLAGTAEAFF
abundance: many
j_gene: TRBJ1-1
d_gene: .
v_gene: TRBV11-2

CDR3nt: TGTGCCAGCAGTTTACACCCGGGACAGGGTTCCGAGCAGTACTTC
CDR3aa: CASSLHPGQGSEQYF
abundance: few
j_gene: TRBJ2-7
d_gene: TRBD1
v_gene: TRBV12-3/TRBV12-4

CDR3nt: TGTGCCAGCAGCGATCAACTCAAGGGGGCAACTAATGAAAAACTGTTTTTT
CDR3aa: CASSDQLKGATNEKLFF
abundance: .
j_gene: TRBJ1-4
d_gene: .
v_gene: TRBV7-9

CDR3nt: TGCGCCAGCAGCCAACGAGGACAGGGAGGTCAGCCCCAGCATTTT
CDR3aa: CASSQRGQGGQPQHF
abundance: many
j_gene: TRBJ1-5
d_gene: TRBD1
v_gene: TRBV4-1

CDR3nt: TGTGCCAGCAGCTTTGACAGGGCTGATGAAAAACTGTTTTTT
CDR3aa: CASSFDRADEKLFF
abundance: many
j_gene: TRBJ1-4
d_gene: TRBD1
v_gene: TRBV12-3/TRBV12-4

CDR3nt: TGTGCCAGCAGTTACTCGATGTATAGCCGAGAGACCCAGTACTTC
CDR3aa: CASSYSMYSRETQYF
abundance: many
j_gene: TRBJ2-5
d_gene: .
v_gene: TRBV6-6

CDR3nt: TGTGCCAGCAGCCCGACAGGGGACTTACTTATAGCCAAAAACATTCAGTACTTC
CDR3aa: CASSPTGDLLIAKNIQYF
abundance: many
j_gene: TRBJ2-4
d_gene: TRBD1
v_gene: TRBV7-9

CDR3nt: TGTGCCAGCAGCTTAACGGCGGCAGACAACAATGAGCAGTTCTTC
CDR3aa: CASSLTAADNNEQFF
abundance: many
j_gene: TRBJ2-1
d_gene: .
v_gene: TRBV7-3

CDR3nt: TGCGCCAGCAGCGTGGGACTCCGGGAGGGGGAGCAGTTCTTC
CDR3aa: CASSVGLREGEQFF
abundance: few
j_gene: TRBJ2-1
d_gene: TRBD2
v_gene: TRBV5-1

CDR3nt: TGTGCCAGCAGAACCGGGAATTCACCCCTCCACTTT
CDR3aa: CASRTGNSPLHF
abundance: many
j_gene: TRBJ1-6
d_gene: .
v_gene: TRBV28

CDR3nt: TGTGCCAGCAGTTCTCGCGGGGCCTCGAACACCGGGGAGCTGTTTTTT
CDR3aa: CASSSRGASNTGELFF
abundance: many
j_gene: TRBJ2-2
d_gene: .
v_gene: TRBV12-3/TRBV12-4

CDR3nt: TGTGCCAGTAGCCCGGGACAGGGTCGTCCCGATTCCTACGAGCAGTACTTC
CDR3aa: CASSPGQGRPDSYEQYF
abundance: .
j_gene: TRBJ2-7
d_gene: TRBD1
v_gene: TRBV19

CDR3nt: TGTGCCAGCAGTGGTCGGACAGATAGCACTGAAGCTTTCTTT
CDR3aa: CASSGRTDSTEAFF
abundance: .
j_gene: TRBJ1-1
d_gene: .
v_gene: TRBV25-1

CDR3nt: TGTGCCAGCTCACCCCGGGACAGGGAGGACAATGAGCAGTTCTTC
CDR3aa: CASSPRDREDNEQFF
abundance: once
j_gene: TRBJ2-1
d_gene: TRBD1
v_gene: TRBV18

CDR3nt: TGTGCCACCGGACCTATAACAACAGATACGCAGTATTTT
CDR3aa: CATGPITTDTQYF
abundance: many
j_gene: TRBJ2-3
d_gene: .
v_gene: TRBV6-2/TRBV6-3

CDR3nt: TGTGCCAGCAGCGTACAGAGCCTCCTCACTGAAGCTTTCTTT
CDR3aa: CASSVQSLLTEAFF
abundance: many
j_gene: TRBJ1-1
d_gene: .
v_gene: TRBV7-9

CDR3nt: TGTGCCAGCAGCGTTAGCTCCTCTAGAGGCCTTTACGAGCAGTACTTC
CDR3aa: CASSVSSSRGLYEQYF
abundance: few
j_gene: TRBJ2-7
d_gene: .
v_gene: TRBV9

CDR3nt: TGTGCCAGCAGCGCCCGGGGAGGAGCCGTCCATGAAAAACTGTTTTTT
CDR3aa: CASSARGGAVHEKLFF
abundance: many
j_gene: TRBJ1-4
d_gene: .
v_gene: TRBV9

CDR3nt: TGTGCCAGCAGTTTCGCTGCTAGCGGGAGCTATGAGCAGTTCTTC
CDR3aa: CASSFAASGSYEQFF
abundance: many
j_gene: TRBJ2-1
d_gene: TRBD2
v_gene: TRBV6-5

CDR3nt: TGCAGTGCTAGGGGGGGCACTTTTGACGAAAAACTGTTTTTT
CDR3aa: CSARGGTFDEKLFF
abundance: once
j_gene: TRBJ1-4
d_gene: .
v_gene: TRBV20-1

CDR3nt: TGTGCCACCAGTGACCCTACAGGAGCAAGCAATCAGCCCCAGCATTTT
CDR3aa: CATSDPTGASNQPQHF
abundance: many
j_gene: TRBJ1-5
d_gene: .
v_gene: TRBV24-1

CDR3nt: TGTGCCAGCAGTCTGGACAGGGTGGGAAATTCACCCCTCCACTTT
CDR3aa: CASSLDRVGNSPLHF
abundance: .
j_gene: TRBJ1-6
d_gene: TRBD1
v_gene: TRBV28

CDR3nt: TGCGCCAGCAGCCAATCAGGTCCGGGGGGGAAGCTGTTTTTT
CDR3aa: CASSQSGPGGKLFF
abundance: many
j_gene: TRBJ2-2
d_gene: TRBD2
v_gene: TRBV4-3

CDR3nt: TGTGCCAGCAGTGAAGGCCGCTCACGGGGGAATGAGCAGTTCTTC
CDR3aa: CASSEGRSRGNEQFF
abundance: many
j_gene: TRBJ2-1
d_gene: .
v_gene: TRBV6-1

CDR3nt: TGTGCCAGCAGCGAGACAGGGAGCAATCAGCCCCAGCATTTT
CDR3aa: CASSETGSNQPQHF
abundance: many
j_gene: TRBJ1-5
d_gene: TRBD1
v_gene: TRBV10-2

CDR3nt: TGTGCCAGCAGCTTGGTTTTCGGATTGGACACAGATACGCAGTACTTT
CDR3aa: CASSLVFGLDTDTQYF
abundance: many
j_gene: TRBJ2-3
d_gene: .
v_gene: TRBV5-5

CDR3nt: TGTGCCAGCGCCCGAGGGGTGTCGATCACAGATACGCAGTATTTT
CDR3aa: CASARGVSITDTQYF
abundance: many
j_gene: TRBJ2-3
d_gene: .
v_gene: TRBV5-6

CDR3nt: TGTGTCAGCAGTGAAGGGCAGACAGCTCACTACGAGCAGTACTTC
CDR3aa: CVSSEGQTAHYEQYF
abundance: .
j_gene: TRBJ2-7
d_gene: .
v_gene: TRBV25-1

CDR3nt: TGCAGTGCTAGGGCGACAGCCGCCTATGGCTACACCTTC
CDR3aa: CSARATAAYGYTF
abundance: .
j_gene: TRBJ1-2
d_gene: .
v_gene: TRBV20-1

CDR3nt: TGTGCCAGCAGCTTCCGGACACCCCAAGAGACCCAGTACTTC
CDR3aa: CASSFRTPQETQYF
abundance: many
j_gene: TRBJ2-5
d_gene: .
v_gene: TRBV7-2

CDR3nt: TGTGCCAGCAGCTTATACGGAGGGAATGAGCAGTTCTTC
CDR3aa: CASSLYGGNEQFF
abundance: many
j_gene: TRBJ2-1
d_gene: .
v_gene: TRBV11-2

CDR3nt: TGTGCCAGCAGCTCCCATGGGGAAGGAGATACGCAGTATTTT
CDR3aa: CASSSHGEGDTQYF
abundance: .
j_gene: TRBJ2-3
d_gene: .
v_gene: TRBV5-4

CDR3nt: TGTGCCAGCAGTTTATCCGCGGCATTCTCACCCGGCTACACCTTC
CDR3aa: CASSLSAAFSPGYTF
abundance: few
j_gene: TRBJ1-2
d_gene: .
v_gene: TRBV27